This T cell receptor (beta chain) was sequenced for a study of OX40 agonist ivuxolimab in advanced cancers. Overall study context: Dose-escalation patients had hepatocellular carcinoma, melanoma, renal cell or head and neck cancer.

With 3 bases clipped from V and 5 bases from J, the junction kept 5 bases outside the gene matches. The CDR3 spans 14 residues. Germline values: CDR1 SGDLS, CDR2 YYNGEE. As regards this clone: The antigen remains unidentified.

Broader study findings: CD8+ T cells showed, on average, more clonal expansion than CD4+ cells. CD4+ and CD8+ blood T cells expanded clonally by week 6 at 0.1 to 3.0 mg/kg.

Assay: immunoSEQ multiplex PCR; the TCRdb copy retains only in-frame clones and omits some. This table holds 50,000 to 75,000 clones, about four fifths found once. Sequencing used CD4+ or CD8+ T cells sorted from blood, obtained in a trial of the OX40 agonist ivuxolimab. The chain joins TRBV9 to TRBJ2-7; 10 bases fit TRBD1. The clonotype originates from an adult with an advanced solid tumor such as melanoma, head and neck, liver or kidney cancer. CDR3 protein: CASSATGGSHEQYF. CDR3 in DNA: TGTGCCAGCAGCGCGACAGGGGGCTCACACGAGCAGTACTTC.